This is a list of T cell receptor beta chains from one sample in a study of blood T cell repertoires in COVID-19. Some clones are missing from TCRdb's copy, which holds only in-frame ones; the method was immunoSEQ multiplex PCR. The data show 85,000 to 90,000 clones, with roughly 83% seen just once and under 30% held by the top ten. The sample taken for sequencing was peripheral blood. The receptors derive from a human donor in a cohort sampled during active COVID-19. The CDR3 runs from the conserved cysteine through the conserved F or W. The D gene is left open where the match is weak. Clone size appears in some rows only: once, few, many, or a class for an expanded clone.

clone_size	d_call	v_call	j_call	cdr3_aa	cdr3_nt
.	TRBD2	TRBV6-1	TRBJ2-1	CASSGAGGFEKFF	TGTGCCAGCAGTGGAGCGGGAGGGTTCGAAAAGTTCTTC
few	.	TRBV28	TRBJ1-1	CASSFHDRGAEAFF	TGTGCCAGCAGTTTCCACGACCGGGGGGCTGAAGCTTTCTTT
.	TRBD1	TRBV28	TRBJ1-6	CASSLLDRLNSPLHF	TGTGCCAGCAGTTTGTTGGACAGGCTTAATTCACCCCTCCACTTT
.	TRBD2	TRBV5-5	TRBJ2-5	CASSLGLAGGQRETQYF	TGTGCCAGCAGCTTGGGACTAGCGGGGGGCCAGCGGGAGACCCAGTACTTC
.	TRBD1	TRBV5-6	TRBJ1-4	CASSRQGANEKLFF	TGTGCCAGCAGCCGACAGGGGGCTAATGAAAAACTGTTTTTT
.	TRBD1	TRBV19	TRBJ1-3	CASSTTGSSGNTIYF	TGTGCCAGTAGTACGACAGGGAGCTCTGGAAACACCATATATTTT
.	TRBD2	TRBV7-2	TRBJ2-5	CASSRTSGGDQETQYF	TGTGCCAGCAGCCGGACTAGCGGGGGGGACCAAGAGACCCAGTACTTC
.	.	TRBV12-5	TRBJ1-1	CASGLGTSIWNTEAFF	TGTGCTAGTGGTTTGGGGACAAGCATATGGAACACTGAAGCTTTCTTT
.	TRBD2	TRBV3-1/TRBV3-2	TRBJ2-7	CASSQGLAVPYEQYF	TGTGCCAGCAGCCAAGGCCTAGCGGTCCCCTACGAGCAGTACTTC
.	TRBD2	TRBV7-2	TRBJ2-3	CASSPPGGGPGDTQYF	TGTGCCAGCAGCCCCCCCGGGGGGGGGCCGGGAGATACGCAGTATTTT